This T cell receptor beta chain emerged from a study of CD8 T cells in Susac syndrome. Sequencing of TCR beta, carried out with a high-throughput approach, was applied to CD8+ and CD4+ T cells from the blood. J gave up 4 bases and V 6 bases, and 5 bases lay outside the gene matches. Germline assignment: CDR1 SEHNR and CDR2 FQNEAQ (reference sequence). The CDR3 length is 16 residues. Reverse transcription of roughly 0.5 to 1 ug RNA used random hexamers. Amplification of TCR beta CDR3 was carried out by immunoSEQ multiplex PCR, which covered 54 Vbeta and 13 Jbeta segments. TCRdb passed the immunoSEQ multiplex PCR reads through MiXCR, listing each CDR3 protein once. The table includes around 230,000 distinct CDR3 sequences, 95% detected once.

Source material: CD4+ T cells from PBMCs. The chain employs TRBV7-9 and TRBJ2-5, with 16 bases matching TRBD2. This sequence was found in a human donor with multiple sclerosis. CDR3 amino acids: CASREGLAGGRETQYF. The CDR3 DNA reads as TGTGCCAGCAGAGAGGGACTAGCGGGAGGGCGAGAGACCCAGTACTTC.